This TCR beta chain was retrieved from a study of OX40 agonist ivuxolimab in advanced cancers. To note about this clone: Its antigen is unknown.

The V gene's germline CDR1 is MGHRA and CDR2 YSYEKL. V dropped 2 bases and J dropped 7; count of bases not matched to a gene: 10. This CDR3 contains 15 residues. Study-level findings and limits: Averaging showed that CD8+ T cells had more expanded clones than CD4+ did.

Some clones are missing from TCRdb's copy, which holds only in-frame ones; the method was immunoSEQ multiplex PCR. The table shows about 37,000 clones, with 85% to 90% occurring only once. The specimen comprised CD4+ or CD8+ T cells sorted from blood, sampled in a trial of the OX40 agonist ivuxolimab. The TCR originated in an adult with an advanced solid tumor such as melanoma, head and neck, liver or kidney cancer. The chain links TRBV4-1 to TRBJ1-2; 7 bases map to TRBD1. This CDR3 is CASSQIPTGKGGYTF. CDR3 nucleotide sequence: TGCGCCAGCAGCCAAATTCCGACAGGGAAAGGTGGCTACACCTTC.